Below, one TCR beta chain is given with its context. The assay was immunoSEQ multiplex PCR, and TCRdb's table has in-frame clones only and misses some. This sample has about 250,000 clones, with around nine tenths found just once. This record belongs to a study of blood T cell repertoires in COVID-19. The V end was cut by 1 base, the J end by 9 bases, with 9 bases between. The CDR3 loop spans 12 amino acids. CDR1 is SGHTA, CDR2 FQGNSA, per germline. The sequence came from a woman in her sixties who had recovered from COVID-19. The chain couples TRBV7-2 to TRBJ1-1, with D unclear. The sequenced sample consisted of peripheral blood. The CDR3 coding sequence is TGTGCCAGCAGCTTAGTGGCGGTGCAAGCTTTCTTT. It encodes CASSLVAVQAFF.